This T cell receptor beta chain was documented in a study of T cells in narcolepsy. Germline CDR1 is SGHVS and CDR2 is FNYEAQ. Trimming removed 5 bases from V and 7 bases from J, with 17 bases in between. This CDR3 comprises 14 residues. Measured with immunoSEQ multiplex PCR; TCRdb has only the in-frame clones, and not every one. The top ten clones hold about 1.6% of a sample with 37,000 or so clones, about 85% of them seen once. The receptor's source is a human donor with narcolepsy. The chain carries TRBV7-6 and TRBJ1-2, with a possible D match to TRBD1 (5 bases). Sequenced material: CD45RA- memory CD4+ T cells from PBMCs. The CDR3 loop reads CASSPGTGLVGYTF. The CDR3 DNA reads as TGTGCCAGCAGCCCGGGGACGGGTCTGGTTGGCTACACCTTC.